This T cell receptor (beta chain) was documented in a study of T cell changes during pregnancy in multiple sclerosis. Trimming left V 6 bases short and J 5 bases short, with 17 bases between. Germline CDR1 reads SGHRS; CDR2 reads YFSETQ. The length of the CDR3 is 14 residues. Method: immunoSEQ multiplex PCR; TCRdb's copy keeps in-frame clones and lacks some. The sample gives more than 70,000 clones, 93% of which show up once; over 2% is in the top ten. The genes are TRBV5-1 and TRBJ1-1; maybe TRBD1 (6 bases). The clonotype comes from a female donor with multiple sclerosis, enrolled in a pregnancy study. Material: peripheral blood, obtained in the second trimester of pregnancy. The CDR3 loop reads CASNLRGGDTEAFF. The DNA for the CDR3 is TGCGCCAGCAACCTACGAGGGGGGGATACTGAAGCTTTCTTT. The full variable domain, with the rest looked up from reference TRBV5-1 and TRBJ1-1, is KAGVTQTPRYLIKTRGQQVTLSCSPISGHRSVSWYQQTPGQGLQFLFEYFSETQRNKGNFPGRFSGRQFSNSRSEMNVSTLELGDSALYLCASNLRGGDTEAFFGQGTRLTVV.